Each of the 26 T cell receptor beta chains below was sequenced from the same sample in a study of blood T cells in healthy people across ages. It was with a sample-barcoded 5' primer and a J-beta primer mix that a second PCR of about 6 to 12 cycles was run. MiXCR was run by TCRdb on the 5' RACE reads, yielding one entry per CDR3 protein. In the table there are about 940,000 distinct CDR3 sequences, roughly 43% of which are singletons. The sequencing input was blood. These receptor sequences come from a man aged 25-45 years in good health.

The V call is TRBV3-1, the J call TRBJ2-1; D is unclear. Trimming removed 0 bases at V and 8 bases at J, with 11 bases between. This CDR3 region has 14 residues. CDR1 is LGHDT, CDR2 YNNKEL, per germline (reference sequence). CDR3 DNA sequence: TGTGCCAGCAGCCAAGAGGTAACCGCTGATGAGCAGTTCTTC. Protein sequence: CASSQEVTADEQFF.

On this clonotype: Relative to the germline gene, one junction end is altered; a read error may explain this. The V gene is TRBV12-3 or TRBV12-4, the J gene TRBJ2-3, with D maybe TRBD2 (6 bases). This CDR3 contains 15 residues. The CDR3: CASSFFRGTADMQYF. CDR3 sequence (DNA): TGTGCCAGCAGTTTCTTCCGGGGGACCGCAGATATGCAGTATTTT.

This clonotype was detected only a few times. This sequence joins TRBV20-1 and TRBJ1-1, with a possible D match to TRBD1 (5 bases). The length of the CDR3 is 13 residues. Germline CDR1 and CDR2: DFQATT and SNEGSKA (reference sequence). The CDR3 region is CRTQGFVNTEAFF. DNA of the CDR3: TGCAGGACCCAGGGCTTTGTGAACACTGAAGCTTTCTTT.

The chain links TRBV20-1 to TRBJ2-1, with 9 nucleotides matching TRBD2. V shed 1 base and J 2 bases; nucleotides not matched to a gene: 6. This CDR3 contains 16 residues. Germline V CDR1 and CDR2: DFQATT, SNEGSKA (reference sequence). CDR3: CSARAGLASTYNEQFF. DNA for the CDR3: TGCAGTGCTAGAGCCGGACTAGCGTCTACCTACAATGAGCAGTTCTTC.

The chain has TRBV7-2 and TRBJ2-3; D may be TRBD1 (6 bases). Germline CDR1 reads SGHTA; CDR2 reads FQGNSA. V was pared by 4 bases and J by 10 bases, with 12 bases between. The CDR3 covers 12 residues. CDR3 bases: TGTGCCAGCAGCTCCCGCCGACAGGCGCAGTATTTT. Translating it yields CASSSRRQAQYF.

This sequence joins TRBV29-1 and TRBJ2-1, with 9 bases that match TRBD2. Germline CDR1 and CDR2: SQVTM and ANQGSEA. V lost 7 bases, J lost 8 bases, and 21 bases stayed unmatched. The CDR3 contains 17 residues. The CDR3 reads CSARKTSGGTTMDEQFF. The CDR3 nucleotides read TGCAGCGCCCGGAAGACGAGCGGGGGGACTACAATGGATGAGCAGTTCTTC.

CDR3 region: CASSYGGVSYNEQFF. CDR3 sequence (DNA): TGTGCCAGCAGTTACGGCGGGGTTTCCTACAATGAGCAGTTCTTC. The V gene is TRBV6-2 or TRBV6-3, the J gene TRBJ2-1; the D gene is possibly TRBD2 (6 bases). With 2 bases removed from V and 1 base from J, the gap between germline ends came to 9 bases. Germline V gene sequence: CDR1 MNHEY, CDR2 SVGEGT. The CDR3 loop spans 15 amino acids.

The table lists this clonotype with many counts. At one end the junction does not follow the germline gene, possibly because of a read error. The chain links TRBV7-7 to TRBJ2-5, with D possibly called TRBD1 or TRBD2 (5 bases each). CDR1 is SSHAT and CDR2 is FNYEAQ in the germline V gene (reference sequence). This CDR3 spans 15 amino acids. The CDR3 DNA sequence: TGTGCTAGCAGCCCAGGGAGTGGATTACAAGAGACCCAGTACTTC. Protein product: CASSPGSGLQETQYF.

The chain recombines TRBV29-1 with TRBJ2-1; 8 bases align to TRBD1. Germline V CDR1 and CDR2: SQVTM, ANQGSEA. The V segment lost 6 bases and the J segment 7 bases; nucleotides outside the gene matches: 14. The CDR3 runs to 15 residues. CDR3: CSVGKGTGTWNEQFF. The CDR3 DNA reads as TGCAGCGTCGGGAAAGGGACAGGAACATGGAATGAGCAGTTCTTC.

This sequence joins TRBV29-1 and TRBJ2-7; D remains ambiguous. The CDR3 is 12 amino acids. Looked up from germline, CDR1 is SQVTM and CDR2 is ANQGSEA. The V and J ends lost 4 bases and 0 bases respectively, with 7 bases between them. CDR3 sequence: CSVAAHSYEQYF. CDR3 bases: TGCAGCGTTGCCGCGCACTCCTACGAGCAGTACTTC.

The rearrangement links TRBV9 to TRBJ1-1; tentatively, D is TRBD1 (5 bases). V was shortened by 4 bases and J by 4 bases, with 14 bases between the two germline ends. The germline V gene has CDR1 SGDLS and CDR2 YYNGEE. This CDR3 region has 14 residues. CDR3 loop: CASSPGLLGTEAFF. The CDR3 DNA follows: TGTGCCAGCAGCCCGGGACTGCTGGGCACTGAAGCTTTCTTT.

The V call is TRBV7-2, the J call TRBJ2-1, with TRBD1 as a possible D gene (6 bases). V was trimmed by 0 bases and J by 9 bases, leaving 15 bases between them. This CDR3 comprises 15 residues. CDR1 is SGHTA, CDR2 FQGNSA, per germline. The CDR3 sequence is CASSLAAGTPGEQFF. The CDR3 nucleotides are TGTGCCAGCAGCTTAGCGGCCGGGACACCAGGTGAGCAGTTCTTC.

This clonotype has at least ten counts. This chain connects TRBV12-3 or TRBV12-4 to TRBJ2-3; D may be TRBD2 (5 bases). CDR3 length: 15 amino acids. The V end lost 11 bases, the J end lost 2 bases, and 20 bases lay between the germline ends. The CDR3 region has the DNA TGTGCCTCGACCCGCCAGACGGGGTACACAGATACGCAGTATTTT. Protein: CASTRQTGYTDTQYF.

The chain combines TRBV21-1 with TRBJ2-3; whether TRBD2, the table's D call, matches the DNA was not checked. TRBV21-1 is shown as a pseudogene. The CDR3 is 13 amino acids. CDR3 nucleotides: TGTGCCAACCGGGAGGGGATCGCAGATACGCAGTATTTT. It specifies CANREGIADTQYF.

This sequence joins TRBV7-9 and TRBJ1-4; no firm D call. Germline V gene sequence: CDR1 SEHNR, CDR2 FQNEAQ (reference sequence). The length of the CDR3 is 14 residues. The V and J ends lost 11 bases and 4 bases respectively, with 17 bases between them. The DNA for the CDR3 is TGTGCCGCCGGGCTGGGCCAGAATAATGAAAAACTGTTTTTT. Amino acids: CAAGLGQNNEKLFF.

The rearrangement uses TRBV4-3 and TRBJ2-3, with D perhaps given as TRBD1 or TRBD2 (5 bases each). V shed 0 bases and J shed 2 bases, with 12 bases lying between them. Germline-derived CDR1 and CDR2 are LGHNA and YSLEER. This CDR3 is 16 amino acids long. The CDR3 is CASSQDTWDHTDTQYF. The CDR3 DNA is TGCGCCAGCAGCCAAGATACCTGGGACCACACAGATACGCAGTATTTT.

In this sample, this clonotype turned up a few times. The V and J genes are TRBV5-1 and TRBJ1-2; D call uncertain. The V end was cut by 0 bases, the J end by 8 bases, with 11 bases between. Germline V lookup: CDR1 SGHRS, CDR2 YFSETQ. The CDR3 spans 13 residues. CDR3 in DNA: TGCGCCAGCAGCTTGGAAGGTCCTTACGGCTACACCTTC. It codes for CASSLEGPYGYTF.

A few counts support this clonotype. This chain uses TRBV7-2 with TRBJ2-7; D uncertain. In germline, CDR1 is SGHTA, CDR2 FQGNSA. Trimming stripped 3 bases from V and 6 bases from J, with 12 bases between. CDR3 length: 13 residues. The CDR3 sequence is CASSLSKESEQYF. The CDR3 region has the DNA TGTGCCAGCAGCTTGTCCAAGGAGAGCGAGCAGTACTTC.

The CDR3 DNA follows: TGTGCCAGCAGTTTATCCAGGGGGCTATACGAGCAGTACTTC. It translates to CASSLSRGLYEQYF. The rearrangement links TRBV28 to TRBJ2-7; 8 bases line up with TRBD1. Germline V gene data show CDR1 as MDHEN and CDR2 as SYDVKM. The J segment lost 4 bases and the V segment lost 1 base, leaving 3 bases of the junction unmatched. CDR3 length: 14 amino acids.

This clonotype was counted a few times. The J gene is TRBJ1-2, the V gene TRBV4-2; D perhaps matches TRBD1 (5 bases). This CDR3 is built from 16 residues. Germline CDR1 and CDR2: LGHNA and YNFKEQ. Between the trimmed V and J ends, which lost 3 bases and 2 bases, there was a span of 16 bases. DNA of the CDR3: TGTGCCAGCAGCCAGGGAAGCGCAGGGAGCAACTATGGCTACACCTTC. Amino acids: CASSQGSAGSNYGYTF.

With respect to this clonotype: A far larger clone is a single base away, which makes a read error likely. The J gene is TRBJ2-3, the V gene TRBV7-9; TRBD2 aligns across 11 bases. Germline CDR1 is SEHNR and CDR2 is FQNEAQ (reference sequence). This CDR3 contains 15 residues. This chain's CDR3 is CASSLLAGGTGTQYF. Written as DNA, the CDR3 is TGTGCCAGCAGCTTACTAGCGGGGGGCACAGGTACGCAGTATTTT. Complete variable domain (other parts from reference TRBV7-9 and TRBJ2-3): DTGVSQNPRHKITKRGQNVTFRCDPISEHNRLYWYRQTLGQGPEFLTYFQNEAQLEKSRLLSDRFSAERPKGSFSTLEIQRTEQGDSAMYLCASSLLAGGTGTQYFGPGTRLTVL.

This rearrangement joins TRBV28 to TRBJ1-4, with 7 bases aligning to TRBD1. CDR3 length equals 12 residues. After removal of 6 bases from V and 11 bases from J, the junction contained 6 bases not matched to a gene. CDR1 MDHEN and CDR2 SYDVKM come from the germline V gene. The CDR3 loop reads CASSSDRAKLFF. CDR3 nucleotides: TGTGCCAGCAGCTCCGACAGGGCTAAACTGTTTTTT. Filled out from reference TRBV28 and TRBJ1-4, the complete variable domain reads DVKVTQSSRYLVKRTGEKVFLECVQDMDHENMFWYRQDPGLGLRLIYFSYDVKMKEKGDIPEGYSVSREKKERFSLILESASTNQTSMYLCASSSDRAKLFFGSGTQLSVL.

This clonotype was seen only a few times. The V gene is TRBV2, the J gene TRBJ2-6, with D hard to call. The length of the CDR3 is 15 residues. V was pared by 6 bases and J by 0 bases, with 9 bases between. Looked up from germline, CDR1 is SNHLY and CDR2 is FYNNEI. CDR3 sequence: CASRLQPSGANVLTF. CDR3 coding DNA: TGTGCCAGCAGGCTCCAACCCTCTGGGGCCAACGTCCTGACTTTC.

This clonotype was seen a few times. The chain links TRBV27 to TRBJ2-1, with 12 bases aligning to TRBD2. This CDR3 spans 16 amino acids. CDR1 and CDR2 (germline): MNHEY, SMNVEV (reference sequence). V lost 3 bases to trimming and J lost 2 bases; unmatched junction nucleotides: 2. DNA for the CDR3: TGTGCCAGCAGTTTTCTAGCGGGGGGGACCTACAATGAGCAGTTCTTC. This codes for CASSFLAGGTYNEQFF.

V is TRBV7-9 and J is TRBJ2-2; the D gene is possibly TRBD1 (6 bases). V was cut by 7 bases and J by 1 base, with 13 bases left in between. The CDR3 has 15 amino acids. The germline CDR1 and CDR2 sequences are SEHNR and FQNEAQ (reference sequence). The CDR3 bases are TGTGCCAGCAACTCTATAGGGGGGAACACCGGGGAGCTGTTTTTT. It is translated as CASNSIGGNTGELFF. Full variable domain (missing parts from reference TRBV7-9 and TRBJ2-2): DTGVSQNPRHKITKRGQNVTFRCDPISEHNRLYWYRQTLGQGPEFLTYFQNEAQLEKSRLLSDRFSAERPKGSFSTLEIQRTEQGDSAMYLCASNSIGGNTGELFFGEGSRLTVL.

A single count supports this clonotype. V gene TRBV29-1 combines with J gene TRBJ2-3; D possibly uses TRBD1 or TRBD2 (5 bases each). Germline CDR1 SQVTM, CDR2 ANQGSEA. There are 13 residues in the CDR3. The V and J ends lost 5 bases and 4 bases respectively, with 13 bases between them. CDR3 nucleotide sequence: TGCAGCGTTCAGGAGGTGGGGGCAGATACGCAGTATTTT. It codes for CSVQEVGADTQYF.